This TCR beta chain was identified in a study of T cell responses to AZD1222 COVID-19 vaccine (dated by TCRdb to 2020 to 2022). Context from the whole study: Because spike-specific TCR depth and breadth did not differ between the two schedules, AZD1222 recipients who got a second dose at roughly 4 weeks were pooled with those who got a second dose at roughly 12 weeks. Enrollment into the trials was organized by age into subgroups of 18-55, 56-69 and 70-plus years, and those subgroups contained 148, 28 and 57 TCR-sequenced participants, respectively. A total of under 250 trial participants underwent TCR sequencing, of whom approximately 200 had received two doses of AZD1222 and around 26 had received two doses of the MenACWY control vaccine. The paper as a whole reports these results and caveats: Nearly half of unique spike-specific TCRs reportedly recognized epitopes outside regions mutated in the B.1.351 and B.1.1.7 variants. Because no day 14 peak-response samples were available, the repertoires could be characterized only after the peak T cell response. In the small 56-69-year group, the increase in depth fell short of significance, most likely because of low power. CD4 TCRs associated with the vaccine covered the entire spike protein, and the dominant responses were in regions 160-218 and 743-854. After two AZD1222 doses, spike-specific TCR breadth and depth were significantly higher than at day 0 and than in MenACWY recipients. Participants were mostly white British and included more females than males, and it was suggested by the authors that clonal diversity may have been underestimated. Conclusions about previously exposed vaccinees were limited because only six or seven AZD1222 recipients were SARS-CoV-2 seropositive at baseline.

The CDR1 and CDR2 encoded by the germline V gene are LGHNT and FRNRAP. V has 3 bases trimmed and J has 7 bases trimmed; junction bases matching no gene number 1. The CDR3, from cysteine to phenylalanine, totals 15 residues. Only the CDR3 DNA is retained, 45 bases long and in frame from the first base. Taken with the paper, the label for time point translates to: baseline before first vaccination. Samples from vaccinated people were obtained from the UK trials COV001 and COV002, which included a single-blind randomized controlled phase 2/3 trial of AZD1222 (ChAdOx1 nCoV-19) in healthy adults. Trial participant PBMC samples were collected at day 0 and day 28 after the second dose for TCRbeta chain sequencing. The CDR3 regions of human TCRbeta chains were subjected to immunosequencing. Concerning the study's data processing: TCRs in the repertoires were compared against a reference library of SARS-CoV-2-specific TCRs that had been generated with the MIRA antigen-specificity platform. Breadth was defined as the fraction of unique TCRs that were SARS-CoV-2-associated, and depth was defined as the fraction of total T cells that were SARS-CoV-2-associated. Using the MIRA data, every spike-specific TCR was mapped to the spike region that the TCR reacted to and assigned to either a CD4 or a CD8 class. Log10-transformed breadth and depth values were compared by one-way ANOVA with Sidak's multiple comparisons tests. TCRdb obtained this table from immuneACCESS and retained in-frame rearrangements with V and J assigned. These tables miss some clones; where compared with another copy, unresolved V genes account for less than half of the shortfall, and the remainder is unexplained. The V and J calls and the clone size are those of that table, but D and trimming were determined from the DNA. Counted in this sample were 140,000 to 150,000 clones; about 92% of them appeared once. Under 2% of the sample lies in the top ten.

As concerns this clone: What this receptor recognizes is not known. No base quality values were provided; no much bigger clone lies one nucleotide off.

The receptor was derived from an adult in good health. Sequences were derived from peripheral blood, sampled on day 0 of AZD1222 vaccination. Here the chain combines TRBV12-5 and TRBJ2-1; TRBD2 lines up with 15 middle nucleotides. The CDR3 here reads CASGFGLAGGNEQFF. The DNA sequence is as follows: TGTGCTAGTGGTTTCGGACTAGCGGGAGGGAATGAGCAGTTCTTC.